This T cell receptor beta chain derives from a study of cytomegalovirus exposure and HLA in healthy donors. The primer mix had 60 Vbeta and 13 Jbeta primers. Measured with immunoSEQ multiplex PCR; TCRdb has only the in-frame clones, and not every one. In the table there are approximately 200,000 clones, around 74% of which are singletons. CDR1 and CDR2 (germline): MGHRA, YSYEKL. Trimming took off 0 bases at V and 5 bases at J, with 5 bases between the two ends. CDR3 length: 13 amino acids. The rearrangement joins TRBV4-1 to TRBJ1-5; unclear D gene. The source of this sequence is a girl between 10 and 17 years old in good health and CMV-seropositive. Sequenced sample: PBMCs. In nucleotides, the CDR3 is TGCGCCAGCAGCCAAGACTCGTATCAGCCCCAGCATTTT. Residues: CASSQDSYQPQHF.